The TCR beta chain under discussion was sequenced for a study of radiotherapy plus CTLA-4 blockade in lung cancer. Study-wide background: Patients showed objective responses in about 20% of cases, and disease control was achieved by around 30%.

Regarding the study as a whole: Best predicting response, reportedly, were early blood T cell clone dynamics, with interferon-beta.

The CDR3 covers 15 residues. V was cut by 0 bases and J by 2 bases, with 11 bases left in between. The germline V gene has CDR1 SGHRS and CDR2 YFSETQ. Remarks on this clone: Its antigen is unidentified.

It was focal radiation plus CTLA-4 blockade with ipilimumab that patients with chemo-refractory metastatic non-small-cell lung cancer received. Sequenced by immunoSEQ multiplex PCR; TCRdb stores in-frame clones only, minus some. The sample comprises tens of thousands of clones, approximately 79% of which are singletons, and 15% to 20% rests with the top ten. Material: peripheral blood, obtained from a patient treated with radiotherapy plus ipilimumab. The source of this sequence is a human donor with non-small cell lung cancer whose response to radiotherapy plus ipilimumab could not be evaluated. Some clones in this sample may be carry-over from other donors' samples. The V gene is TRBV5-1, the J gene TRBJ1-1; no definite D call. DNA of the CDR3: TGCGCCAGCAGCTTGGGGGCCGGAGGAAACACTGAAGCTTTCTTT. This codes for CASSLGAGGNTEAFF.